Described below is a single TCR beta chain sequence and its context. The clone's antigen remains unknown. No much larger clonotype is one base removed from it; base qualities were not supplied. The germline V gene encodes CDR1 LNHDA and CDR2 SQIVND (reference sequence). Measured from the cysteine to the phenylalanine, the CDR3 is 12 residues long. CDR3 DNA is the only sequence kept; it has 36 bases, read in frame from the first base. Relative to germline, V is 5 bases shorter and J is 7 bases shorter, with 8 bases between their ends. These data originate in a study of control samples from healthy donors and cancer patients (TCRdb year 2020). Libraries were built with the immunoSEQ multiplex PCR assay. TCRdb limited this immuneACCESS table to in-frame rearrangements with V and J called. A share of clones is missing; checked studies link under half to unresolved V genes, and the rest is unexplained. The sample contains around 170,000 clones, about 92% of them found a single time. The ten largest clonotypes hold 1.4% of the sample.

The chain joins TRBV19 to TRBJ2-2; a tentative D call is TRBD2 (5 bases match). The sequence came from a man aged 25 to 40 in good health. Sequencing was carried out using blood. The nucleotide sequence reads TGTGCCAGTAGTCGGGGTGTCGGGGAGCTGTTTTTT. Its translation is CASSRGVGELFF.